This TCR beta chain was recorded in a study of shared clonotypes between healthy human individuals. General study findings and limits: The study found 4.5% to 5% of naive CD4 clonotypes shared across several donors.

CD45RO-negative, CCR7-positively selected cells formed the naive CD8 fraction, excluding terminally differentiated effector memory CD45RA+ cells. With regard to this clone: The antigen remains unidentified.

How the authors handled the data: ImmunoSEQ output held junction-only sequences without quality scores, so filtering differed. Assay used: immunoSEQ multiplex PCR; TCRdb lists only in-frame clones, some missing. The DNA gave D and trimming, while V, J and clone size come from that table. The sample consists of 2 million or so clones, about 95% of them appearing once. CDR3 length: 17 amino acids. Germline V lookup: CDR1 MNHNS, CDR2 SASEGT. V was pared by 1 base and J by 4 bases, with 8 bases of the junction left unmatched. V usage is TRBV6-1 and J usage is TRBJ2-2, with 8 positions matching TRBD1. Source material: naive CD8+ T cells sorted from blood. This sequence was found in a man aged 18-30 years in good health. The CDR3 coding sequence is TGTGCCAGCAGTGAAGGGGCGACAGGGGCCGTCACCGGGGAGCTGTTTTTT. It translates to CASSEGATGAVTGELFF.